These T cell receptor beta chains were read from a single sample in a study of PD-1 blockade in classical Hodgkin lymphoma. Only in-frame clones appear in the TCRdb table, and some are missing; sequencing was by immunoSEQ multiplex PCR. Of about 84,000 clones listed, about nine tenths are singletons. Sequenced here: peripheral blood mononuclear cells (PBMCs), sampled at baseline. These receptors originate from a human donor with classical Hodgkin lymphoma. The CDR3 runs from the conserved cysteine through the conserved F or W. D genes are given only for firm matches. Clone size is stated in some rows and not others, as once, few, many or a class when expanded.

clone size: -; D gene: -; J gene: TRBJ2-3; CDR3 length: 17; V gene: TRBV7-2; CDR3 DNA: TGTGCCAGCAGCTCTTCCCTGCCCGCAAAGGGCACAGATACGCAGTATTTT; CDR3 protein: CASSSSLPAKGTDTQYF
clone size: -; D gene: -; J gene: TRBJ1-2; CDR3 length: 13; V gene: TRBV18; CDR3 DNA: TGTGCCAGCTCACCAGGGCAGTATAATGGCTACACCTTC; CDR3 protein: CASSPGQYNGYTF
clone size: few; D gene: -; J gene: TRBJ1-1; CDR3 length: 12; V gene: TRBV7-9; CDR3 DNA: TGTGCTGGGGGCAGGGGCTACGGTGAAGCTTTCTTT; CDR3 protein: CAGGRGYGEAFF
clone size: -; D gene: TRBD2; J gene: TRBJ2-7; CDR3 length: 15; V gene: TRBV13; CDR3 DNA: TGTGCCAGCAGCCAACTAGCGGGGGGGTCCTACGAGCAGTACTTC; CDR3 protein: CASSQLAGGSYEQYF
clone size: -; D gene: -; J gene: TRBJ2-2; CDR3 length: 15; V gene: TRBV11-2; CDR3 DNA: TGTGCCAGCAGCTTAGGCCAGGCCAACACCGGGGAGCTGTTTTTT; CDR3 protein: CASSLGQANTGELFF
clone size: -; D gene: -; J gene: TRBJ2-7; CDR3 length: 15; V gene: TRBV4-3; CDR3 DNA: TGCGCCAGCAGCCAAGATAGAGGTAGCTTTTACGAGCAGTACTTC; CDR3 protein: CASSQDRGSFYEQYF
clone size: -; D gene: -; J gene: TRBJ2-7; CDR3 length: 12; V gene: TRBV29-1; CDR3 DNA: TGCAGCGTTAGGACAGATACTTACGAGCAGTACTTC; CDR3 protein: CSVRTDTYEQYF
clone size: -; D gene: -; J gene: TRBJ2-7; CDR3 length: 14; V gene: TRBV5-6; CDR3 DNA: TGTGCCAGCAGCTTGACTGACACTGCCTACGAGCAGTACTTC; CDR3 protein: CASSLTDTAYEQYF
clone size: -; D gene: -; J gene: TRBJ2-1; CDR3 length: 15; V gene: TRBV15; CDR3 DNA: TGTGCCACCAGCAGAGATCCAACTTCTTACAATGAGCAGTTCTTC; CDR3 protein: CATSRDPTSYNEQFF
clone size: -; D gene: TRBD1; J gene: TRBJ1-2; CDR3 length: 14; V gene: TRBV6-1; CDR3 DNA: TGTGCCAGCAGTGAATACAGGGGTGACTATGGCTACACCTTC; CDR3 protein: CASSEYRGDYGYTF
clone size: -; D gene: -; J gene: TRBJ2-7; CDR3 length: 14; V gene: TRBV7-2; CDR3 DNA: TGTGCCAGCAGCTTATGGGGGAACTCCTACGAGCAGTACTTC; CDR3 protein: CASSLWGNSYEQYF
clone size: once; D gene: -; J gene: TRBJ2-7; CDR3 length: 16; V gene: TRBV18; CDR3 DNA: TGTGCCAGCTCACCGGAAGGACTGGGGGTTGCGGGCGAGCAGTACTTC; CDR3 protein: CASSPEGLGVAGEQYF
clone size: -; D gene: -; J gene: TRBJ1-1; CDR3 length: 11; V gene: TRBV29-1; CDR3 DNA: TGCAGCGTTGAATCTCTGGGTGAAGCTTTCTTT; CDR3 protein: CSVESLGEAFF
clone size: -; D gene: TRBD2; J gene: TRBJ2-3; CDR3 length: 15; V gene: TRBV6-1; CDR3 DNA: TGTGCCAGCAGTGAAATACTAGCGGGAGCAGATACGCAGTATTTT; CDR3 protein: CASSEILAGADTQYF
clone size: -; D gene: -; J gene: TRBJ1-4; CDR3 length: 17; V gene: TRBV10-3; CDR3 DNA: TGTGCCATCAGTGAGCAGAATGTACGGCAGCATAATGAAAAACTGTTTTTT; CDR3 protein: CAISEQNVRQHNEKLFF
clone size: -; D gene: -; J gene: TRBJ1-4; CDR3 length: 13; V gene: TRBV19; CDR3 DNA: TGTGCCAGTAGTCCTTGGCAGGAGACCGTTCTGTTTTTT; CDR3 protein: CASSPWQETVLFF
clone size: -; D gene: -; J gene: TRBJ1-1; CDR3 length: 14; V gene: TRBV9; CDR3 DNA: TGTGCCAGCAGCCTAGCCGCCTGGGACACTGAAGCTTTCTTT; CDR3 protein: CASSLAAWDTEAFF
clone size: -; D gene: -; J gene: TRBJ1-4; CDR3 length: 12; V gene: TRBV30; CDR3 DNA: TGTGCCCTAGAGGGGGCTAATGAAAAACTGTTTTTT; CDR3 protein: CALEGANEKLFF
clone size: once; D gene: TRBD2; J gene: TRBJ2-3; CDR3 length: 14; V gene: TRBV27; CDR3 DNA: TGTGCCAGCACCCTTAGCGGGCTGTTAGATACGCAGTATTTT; CDR3 protein: CASTLSGLLDTQYF
clone size: -; D gene: -; J gene: TRBJ1-5; CDR3 length: 13; V gene: TRBV19; CDR3 DNA: TGTGCCAGTAGTATAGCCCGGGGATCAGCCCAGCATTTT; CDR3 protein: CASSIARGSAQHF
clone size: -; D gene: -; J gene: TRBJ1-5; CDR3 length: 15; V gene: TRBV10-2; CDR3 DNA: TGCGCCAGCAGTGAGTCTGGGGGCCGCAATCAGCCCCAGCATTTT; CDR3 protein: CASSESGGRNQPQHF
clone size: few; D gene: TRBD1; J gene: TRBJ2-7; CDR3 length: 13; V gene: TRBV6-5; CDR3 DNA: TGTGCCAGCAGTCAGGACAGGGCGGCCGAGCAGTACTTC; CDR3 protein: CASSQDRAAEQYF
clone size: -; D gene: -; J gene: TRBJ1-1; CDR3 length: 14; V gene: TRBV5-5; CDR3 DNA: TGTGCCAGCAGTATAGGGTGGCGAAACACTGAAGCTTTCTTT; CDR3 protein: CASSIGWRNTEAFF
clone size: -; D gene: -; J gene: TRBJ1-2; CDR3 length: 14; V gene: TRBV6-1; CDR3 DNA: TGTGCCAGCAGTGAGTCCGGCTTTAACTATGGCTACACCTTC; CDR3 protein: CASSESGFNYGYTF
clone size: -; D gene: -; J gene: TRBJ2-2; CDR3 length: 14; V gene: TRBV30; CDR3 DNA: TGTGCCTGGAGTGTACCCGCTGGCACCGGGGAGCTGTTTTTT; CDR3 protein: CAWSVPAGTGELFF
clone size: -; D gene: -; J gene: TRBJ2-5; CDR3 length: 15; V gene: TRBV15; CDR3 DNA: TGTGCCACCAGCAGCGGCGGGGGCCTGGGAGAGACCCAGTACTTC; CDR3 protein: CATSSGGGLGETQYF
clone size: -; D gene: -; J gene: TRBJ2-2; CDR3 length: 12; V gene: TRBV30; CDR3 DNA: TGTGCCTGGAGTGTACCCCCCGGGGAGCTGTTTTTT; CDR3 protein: CAWSVPPGELFF